This T cell receptor beta chain was obtained from a study of T cells in tuberculosis. Study-level information: A South African cohort included IGRA-negative adolescents, latently infected IGRA-positive adolescents and adults with active tuberculosis.

Produced via immunoSEQ multiplex PCR; TCRdb's table is partial and in-frame only. The sample has 25,000 to 30,000 clones, more than 80% seen once. Study findings and constraints: Active tuberculosis alpha repertoires lay closer to GMM-specific TCRs than controls'. The TCR-beta difference was not significant; alpha differences partly reflected length.

Each donor contributed 85,000 to 100,000 T cells on average, unsorted. The CDR3 contains 17 residues. Worth noting for this clone: Its specificity is unknown.

Sequenced sample: PBMCs. The V gene is TRBV21-1, the J gene TRBJ2-3; the table's D call, TRBD1, has no DNA check behind it. TRBV21-1 is tagged as a pseudogene. The receptor comes from a donor aged 10-29 years with latent tuberculosis or without tuberculosis infection. CDR3 protein: CASSKAGQGWSTDTQYF. CDR3 in DNA: TGTGCCAGCAGCAAAGCGGGGCAGGGGTGGTCCACAGATACGCAGTATTTT.